The 17 T cell receptor beta chains reported below all come from one sample, sequenced in a study of blood T cell repertoires in COVID-19. The table came from immunoSEQ multiplex PCR; TCRdb's copy has only in-frame clones and leaves some out. The repertoire holds 130,000 to 150,000 clones, about 85% seen once, with about 3% in the top ten. Sequenced material: peripheral blood. The receptors originated from a woman between 40 and 55 years old with active or convalescent COVID-19.

V usage is TRBV15 and J usage is TRBJ2-7; a weak D match, TRBD1 (6 bases). The CDR3 is 14 residues long. Looked up from germline, CDR1 is LNHNV and CDR2 is YYDKDF (reference sequence). V gave up 4 bases and J gave up 4 bases, with 14 bases separating them. The CDR3 loop reads CATSTQGRFYEQYF. CDR3 bases: TGTGCCACCAGCACCCAGGGGCGGTTTTACGAGCAGTACTTC.

This sequence joins TRBV6-5 and TRBJ1-2, with a tentative D call TRBD1 (6 bases). The CDR3 extends over 12 amino acids. Germline V lookup: CDR1 MNHEY, CDR2 SVGAGI. Trimming took off 8 bases at V and 5 bases at J, with 12 bases between the two ends. CDR3 DNA: TGTGCCAGCGGGGAGGGGGGGTATGGCTACACCTTC. Its protein is CASGEGGYGYTF.

V and J are TRBV18 and TRBJ1-2, with 8 bases matching TRBD1. The CDR3 contains 14 residues. Germline CDR1 and CDR2: KGHSH and LQKENI. With V trimmed by 3 bases and J by 6 bases, 6 bases remained unmatched. The CDR3 is CASSPNRGTNGYTF. The DNA of the CDR3 is TGTGCCAGCTCACCGAACAGGGGGACTAATGGCTACACCTTC. Full variable domain (outside the CDR3, taken from reference TRBV18 and TRBJ1-2): NAGVMQNPRHLVRRRGQEARLRCSPMKGHSHVYWYRQLPEEGLKFMVYLQKENIIDESGMPKERFSAEFPKEGPSILRIQQVVRGDSAAYFCASSPNRGTNGYTFGSGTRLTVV.

This clone turned up a few times. V usage is TRBV28 and J usage is TRBJ1-6; the D is unclear. This CDR3 is 17 amino acids long. Trimming removed 4 bases from V and 10 bases from J, with 23 bases in between. Germline CDR1 and CDR2: MDHEN and SYDVKM. The CDR3 sequence is CASSSLWSSGRESPLHF. CDR3 coding DNA: TGTGCCAGCAGTTCCCTCTGGTCCTCCGGGAGGGAATCACCCCTCCACTTT.

This chain links TRBV4-1 with TRBJ1-2, with a weak D call TRBD1 (6 bases). Trimming left V 1 base short and J 5 bases short, with 20 bases between. CDR3 length equals 17 residues. CDR1 MGHRA and CDR2 YSYEKL come from the germline V gene. The CDR3 is CASSQVPLGGGRYGYTF. CDR3 nucleotide sequence: TGCGCCAGCAGCCAAGTTCCCTTGGGCGGGGGCAGGTATGGCTACACCTTC.

The rearrangement links TRBV28 to TRBJ1-1; no reliable D call. V lost 1 base and J lost 0, with 12 bases in between. CDR1 and CDR2 (germline): MDHEN, SYDVKM. The CDR3 has 16 residues. The CDR3 bases are TGTGCCAGCAGTTTATCCGTCCTTCAGATGAACACTGAAGCTTTCTTT. Residues: CASSLSVLQMNTEAFF.

V gene TRBV6-5 combines with J gene TRBJ1-2, with D possibly matching TRBD1 (6 bases). This CDR3 contains 14 residues. The germline gives CDR1 MNHEY, CDR2 SVGAGI. V lost 6 bases, J lost 6 bases, and 17 bases lay in between. The CDR3 DNA follows: TGTGCCAGCAGCCCGGACCAGACAGGAAATGGCTACACCTTC. It codes for CASSPDQTGNGYTF.

This chain connects TRBV5-6 to TRBJ2-7; 12 nucleotides match TRBD1. Losses at the gene ends were 4 bases for V and 5 bases for J; bases not matched to a gene: 10. CDR3 length: 16 amino acids. CDR1 SGHDT and CDR2 YYEEEE come from the germline V gene. DNA for the CDR3: TGTGCCAGCAGCCCCTGGGGGACAGGGGGCATCGACGAGCAGTACTTC. It encodes CASSPWGTGGIDEQYF.

The V gene is TRBV28, the J gene TRBJ1-1; D is unclear. Trimming removed 2 bases at V and 1 base at J, with 8 bases between. This CDR3 comprises 14 residues. CDR1 is MDHEN, CDR2 SYDVKM, per germline. The CDR3 DNA reads TGTGCCAGCAGTTTAGCGTTAGAGAACACTGAAGCTTTCTTT. Translating it yields CASSLALENTEAFF.

This clone was counted between two and nine times. The sample holds other DNA sequences that translate to the same CDR3. V and J are TRBV18 and TRBJ1-4; possible D gene TRBD1, 5 bases. CDR1 is KGHSH and CDR2 is LQKENI in the germline V gene. The CDR3 has 13 residues. V was cut by 3 bases and J by 5 bases, with 7 bases left in between. The CDR3 sequence is CASSPGHNEKLFF. The CDR3 DNA sequence: TGTGCCAGCTCACCCGGACACAATGAAAAACTGTTTTTT. The complete variable domain, with remaining parts taken from reference TRBV18 and TRBJ1-4, reads NAGVMQNPRHLVRRRGQEARLRCSPMKGHSHVYWYRQLPEEGLKFMVYLQKENIIDESGMPKERFSAEFPKEGPSILRIQQVVRGDSAAYFCASSPGHNEKLFFGSGTQLSVL.

This clone was seen just once. The genes are TRBV4-1 and TRBJ1-6; no reliable D call. The germline CDR1 and CDR2 sequences are MGHRA and YSYEKL. The CDR3 consists of 15 residues. Trimming took off 0 bases at V and 9 bases at J, with 12 bases between the two ends. CDR3 protein: CASSQDFTQFSPLHF. In DNA, the CDR3 is TGCGCCAGCAGCCAAGACTTCACCCAGTTTTCACCCCTCCACTTT.

This clone was picked up a small number of times. J is TRBJ1-1 and V is TRBV11-2, with TRBD1 matching over 8 bases. In germline, CDR1 is SGHAT, CDR2 FQNNGV. This CDR3 spans 13 amino acids. J lost 11 bases, V lost 5 bases, and 10 bases had no gene match. Here the CDR3 reads CASSPDRALGAFF. CDR3 DNA sequence: TGTGCCAGCAGCCCGGACAGGGCCCTGGGTGCTTTCTTT.

The CDR3 DNA is TGTGCCAGCAGTGAGGGACAGGGTTTACTCTATGGCTACACCTTC. Residues: CASSEGQGLLYGYTF. This chain joins TRBV2 and TRBJ1-2, with 9 bases that match TRBD1. The junction had 6 bases not matched to a gene; V was cut back by 3 bases and J by 4 bases. The CDR3 length is 15 residues. Germline-derived CDR1 and CDR2 are SNHLY and FYNNEI.

This clone was counted between two and nine times. The genes are TRBV7-2 and TRBJ2-5; D not certain. The CDR3 is 14 amino acids. The V gene's germline CDR1 is SGHTA and CDR2 FQGNSA. V gave up 5 bases and J gave up 5 bases, with 15 bases separating them. CDR3 loop: CASSTPRSLETQYF. The CDR3 DNA follows: TGTGCCAGCAGCACCCCCCGGAGTTTGGAGACCCAGTACTTC.

This clone was recorded a few times. This rearrangement joins TRBV28 to TRBJ1-6, with 8 bases lining up with TRBD1. The CDR3 is made up of 18 amino acids. Per germline, CDR1 MDHEN and CDR2 SYDVKM. V was clipped by 6 bases and J by 0 bases; unmatched bases: 10. CDR3 sequence (DNA): TGTGCCAGCAGGAAATCGAGGACAGGGAGCTCCTATAATTCACCCCTCCACTTT. This gives the protein CASRKSRTGSSYNSPLHF.

This chain uses TRBV27 with TRBJ2-1, with a possible D match to TRBD2 (6 bases). Germline loops: CDR1 MNHEY, CDR2 SMNVEV (reference sequence). Trimming stripped 4 bases from V and 12 bases from J, with 16 bases between. CDR3 length equals 13 residues. CDR3 sequence: CASSSYTQGGQFF. CDR3 bases: TGTGCCAGCAGTTCTTACACTCAGGGAGGGCAGTTCTTC.

The chain has TRBV18 and TRBJ1-1; TRBD1 might be the D (5 bases). The CDR3 length is 15 residues. Germline assignment: CDR1 KGHSH and CDR2 LQKENI. V lost 2 bases and J lost 1, with 11 bases in between. CDR3 sequence: CASSPRAGPNTEAFF. The DNA for the CDR3 is TGTGCCAGCTCACCAAGGGCAGGGCCGAACACTGAAGCTTTCTTT.